The source of this TCR beta chain is a study of shared clonotypes between healthy human individuals. Trimming took 3 bases from V and 5 from J, leaving 4 bases between them. Germline V gene sequence: CDR1 DFQATT, CDR2 SNEGSKA (reference sequence). CDR3 length: 10 residues. Generated by immunoSEQ multiplex PCR, the TCRdb table keeps only in-frame clones and is missing some. The sample includes around 2.1 million clones, more than 90% seen only once; the top ten take about 0.13%. This chain links TRBV20-1 with TRBJ2-5; D is ambiguous. The sequenced material came from naive CD4+ T cells sorted from blood. Subset meaning: CD45RA+ positively selected. This clonotype was sampled from a man in his late teens or twenties in good health. CDR3 sequence (DNA): TGCAGTGCTAGGAATGAGACCCAGTACTTC. Protein product: CSARNETQYF.